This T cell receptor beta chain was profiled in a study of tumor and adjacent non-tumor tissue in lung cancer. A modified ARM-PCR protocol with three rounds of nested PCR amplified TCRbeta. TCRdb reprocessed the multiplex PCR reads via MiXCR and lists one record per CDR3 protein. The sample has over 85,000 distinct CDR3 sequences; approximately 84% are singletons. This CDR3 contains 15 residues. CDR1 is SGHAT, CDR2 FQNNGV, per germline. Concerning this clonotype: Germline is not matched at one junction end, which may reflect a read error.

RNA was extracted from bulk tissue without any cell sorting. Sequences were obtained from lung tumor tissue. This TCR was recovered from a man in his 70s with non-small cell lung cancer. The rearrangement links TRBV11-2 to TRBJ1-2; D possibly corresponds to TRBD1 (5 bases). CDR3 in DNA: TGTGTCAGCAGCTTCCAGGGCTTGGCGGACTATGGCTACGCCTTC. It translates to CVSSFQGLADYGYAF.